The 19 T cell receptor beta chains below all came from one sample that was sequenced in a study of T cell repertoires in cytomegalovirus infection. In TCRdb, the reads were re-called with MiXCR into one record per CDR3 protein. Among 210,000 or so distinct CDR3 sequences listed, around 6.2% were seen once. The sequenced sample consisted of PBMCs. The receptors come from a human donor in good health (CMV status not recorded). Some clones in this sample may be carry-over from other donors' samples.

On this clonotype itself: Germline is not matched at one junction end, which may reflect a read error. The chain uses TRBV20-1 and TRBJ2-2; the D gene is possibly TRBD1 (6 bases). This CDR3 has 15 residues. Germline-derived CDR1 and CDR2 are DFQATT and SNEGSKA (reference sequence). CDR3 region: CCARKGTSRPGELFF. The DNA of the CDR3 is TGCTGTGCTAGAAAAGGGACATCTCGGCCCGGGGAGCTGTTTTTT.

This clonotype came up once. It may be a read error: a sequence one base away is much more abundant. The rearrangement joins TRBV2 to TRBJ2-3, with D possibly matching TRBD1 (5 bases). The CDR3 is 14 amino acids. Germline loops: CDR1 SNHLY, CDR2 FYNNEI. The CDR3 sequence: CVSSPSRGTDTQYF. CDR3 DNA sequence: TGTGTCAGCAGCCCCTCAAGGGGAACGGATACGCAGTATTTT.

This clonotype has at least ten counts. This chain uses TRBV5-1 with TRBJ2-2; D ambiguous. This CDR3 contains 13 residues. Between the trimmed V and J ends, which lost 5 bases and 4 bases, there was a span of 9 bases. Germline V gene sequence: CDR1 SGHRS, CDR2 YFSETQ. The CDR3 loop is CASRDVGTGELFF. CDR3 DNA sequence: TGCGCCAGCAGGGACGTCGGCACCGGGGAGCTGTTTTTT.

This clonotype appeared many times. This chain uses TRBV25-1 with TRBJ1-1; D remains ambiguous. Trimming took off 4 bases at V and 5 bases at J, with 17 bases between the two ends. The CDR3 covers 15 residues. Germline V gives CDR1 MGHDK, CDR2 SYGVNS. CDR3 nucleotides: TGTGCCAGCAGTGGTCCGGGCCCCGTCGGGACTGAAGCTTTCTTT. It is translated as CASSGPGPVGTEAFF.

This clonotype was seen at least ten times. In DNA, the CDR3 is TGTGCCAGCAGCCAAGATCCATCGGTGGCCGACACTGAAGCTTTCTTT. Protein sequence: CASSQDPSVADTEAFF. The rearrangement joins TRBV4-2 to TRBJ1-1; D unresolved. There are 16 residues in the CDR3. Germline loops: CDR1 LGHNA, CDR2 YNFKEQ. V lost 0 bases to trimming and J lost 3 bases, with 14 bases between them.

This clonotype came up many times. This sequence joins TRBV7-2 and TRBJ2-7; the D gene is possibly TRBD1 (5 bases). This CDR3 is built from 15 residues. CDR1 SGHTA and CDR2 FQGNSA come from the germline V gene. The ends were cut back, 1 base at V and 7 bases at J, with 17 bases in the middle. CDR3 DNA sequence: TGTGCCAGCAGCTTAGACGGCAGGGTCTCTTTGGAGCAGTACTTC. It specifies CASSLDGRVSLEQYF.

This clonotype came up many times. DNA for the CDR3: TGTGCCAGCAGTTTGGCGGGGGCTATCAATGAGCAGTTCTTC. Protein product: CASSLAGAINEQFF. The V call is TRBV12-3 or TRBV12-4, the J call TRBJ2-1, with D possibly TRBD2 on 7 matching bases. The CDR3 is 14 amino acids. Trimming removed 3 bases at V and 6 bases at J, with 12 bases between.

This sequence joins TRBV20-1 and TRBJ2-3, with TRBD1 as a possible D gene (5 bases). Germline-derived CDR1 and CDR2 are DFQATT and SNEGSKA (reference sequence). The CDR3 runs to 13 residues. V was shortened by 6 bases and J by 4 bases, with 14 bases between the two germline ends. This CDR3 reads CSAPLQGPDTQYF. CDR3 in DNA: TGCAGTGCCCCTCTCCAGGGCCCAGATACGCAGTATTTT.

Ten or more counts support this clonotype. The chain recombines TRBV12-3 or TRBV12-4 with TRBJ2-3; D possibly corresponds to TRBD2 (5 bases). V lost 5 bases to trimming and J lost 6 bases, with 15 bases between them. The CDR3 consists of 14 residues. CDR3 protein: CASSTQRRSDTQYF. The DNA for the CDR3 is TGTGCCAGCAGTACTCAACGGAGGAGCGATACGCAGTATTTT.

The rearrangement uses TRBV7-9 and TRBJ1-1; perhaps TRBD1 as D (6 bases). Germline values: CDR1 SEHNR, CDR2 FQNEAQ (reference sequence). Trimming took 5 bases from V and 3 from J, leaving 13 bases between them. The CDR3 covers 14 residues. The CDR3: CASSLGHADTEAFF. Written as DNA, the CDR3 is TGTGCCAGCAGCCTGGGACACGCCGACACTGAAGCTTTCTTT.

This chain joins TRBV3-1 and TRBJ1-2, with D hard to call. The ends were cut back, 0 bases at V and 4 bases at J, with 6 bases in the middle. The germline V gene encodes CDR1 LGHDT and CDR2 YNNKEL (reference sequence). The CDR3 is made up of 13 amino acids. The CDR3 DNA reads TGTGCCAGCAGCCAAGACCAATTCTATGGCTACACCTTC. Its protein is CASSQDQFYGYTF.

In this sample, this clonotype turned up many times. This chain uses TRBV30 with TRBJ1-3; D not resolved. This CDR3 comprises 15 residues. The ends were cut back, 3 bases at V and 3 bases at J, with 15 bases in the middle. CDR1 and CDR2 from the germline V gene are GTSNPN and SVGIG (reference sequence). The CDR3 sequence: CAWSSATSGGNTIYF. The CDR3 coding sequence is TGTGCCTGGAGCTCTGCAACCTCGGGTGGAAACACCATATATTTT.

V gene TRBV18 combines with J gene TRBJ1-1; a possible D gene is TRBD1 (5 bases). Germline assignment: CDR1 KGHSH and CDR2 LQKENI. This CDR3 is built from 16 residues. V dropped 4 bases and J dropped 0 bases, with 15 bases sitting between them. CDR3: CASSQSTASMNTEAFF. Here the CDR3 DNA reads TGTGCCAGCTCACAATCGACAGCGTCCATGAACACTGAAGCTTTCTTT.

Only a few counts were recorded for this clonotype. V and J are TRBV20-1 and TRBJ2-7; 7 positions agree with TRBD2. Germline CDR1 reads DFQATT; CDR2 reads SNEGSKA (reference sequence). The CDR3 is 14 residues long. V dropped 2 bases and J dropped 1; count of bases not matched to a gene: 5. The CDR3 DNA follows: TGCAGTGCTAGACAGGGAGGGAGGTCCTACGAGCAGTACTTC. It codes for CSARQGGRSYEQYF.

This clonotype was counted ten times or more. The chain couples TRBV5-4 to TRBJ2-1; 8 nucleotides agree with TRBD2. Germline CDR1 is SGHNT and CDR2 is YYREEE (reference sequence). Unmatched junction bases numbered 10, after V lost 0 bases and J lost 8 bases. The CDR3 runs to 16 residues. DNA for the CDR3: TGTGCCAGCAGCTTGGCCGGGGGGGCCGGCGGCCATGAGCAGTTCTTC. Translation gives CASSLAGGAGGHEQFF.

There are many counts of this clonotype. The chain employs TRBV19 and TRBJ1-1; no clear D. Germline CDR1 and CDR2: LNHDA and SQIVND (reference sequence). This CDR3 has 15 residues. Trimming cost V 2 bases and J 4 bases, with 14 bases left between them. The CDR3 sequence: CASSILGAAFTEAFF. CDR3 in DNA: TGTGCCAGTAGTATACTGGGCGCAGCCTTCACTGAAGCTTTCTTT.

This clonotype was seen more than once but under ten times. This sequence may be a read error, since a much larger clone differs from it by one base. The chain couples TRBV4-1 to TRBJ2-7; D unresolved. Germline V gives CDR1 MGHRA, CDR2 YSYEKL. The CDR3 spans 14 residues. The germline V and J ends were trimmed by 1 base and 2 bases, with 9 bases remaining between them. As DNA, the CDR3 is TGCGCCAGCAGCCAAGTTTTGGTCGCCTACGAGCAGTACTTC. Residues: CASSQVLVAYEQYF.

In this sample, this clonotype turned up many times. The CDR3 region is CASSPQGFRTEAFF. The DNA for the CDR3 is TGTGCCAGCAGCCCTCAGGGGTTTCGGACTGAAGCTTTCTTT. This chain joins TRBV6-2 or TRBV6-3 and TRBJ1-1; D is possibly TRBD1 (6 bases). The CDR3 loop spans 14 amino acids. V lost 6 bases to trimming and J lost 5 bases, with 16 bases between them. Germline V gene sequence: CDR1 MNHEY, CDR2 SVGEGT.

This clonotype was counted at least ten times. The V call is TRBV7-8, the J call TRBJ2-5; D gene uncertain. The germline CDR1 and CDR2 sequences are SGHVS and FQNEAQ. V lost 5 bases and J lost 0, with 10 bases in between. The CDR3 extends over 14 amino acids. CDR3 DNA: TGTGCCAGCAGCCCCCGAAGGGACCAAGAGACCCAGTACTTC. Translation: CASSPRRDQETQYF.